The 13 T cell receptor beta chains in this list originate from one sample, sequenced in a study of radiotherapy plus CTLA-4 blockade in lung cancer. Only in-frame clones appear in the TCRdb table, and some are missing; sequencing was by immunoSEQ multiplex PCR. The sample shows approximately 82,000 clones, over 75% of them seen only once. The source was peripheral blood, collected from a patient treated with radiotherapy plus ipilimumab. These receptors were taken from a human donor with non-small cell lung cancer that progressed on radiotherapy plus ipilimumab.

In this sample, this clone turned up a few times. V and J are TRBV14 and TRBJ1-3; no reliable D call. Trimming took off 5 bases at V and 0 bases at J, with 11 bases between the two ends. The CDR3 is 15 residues long. CDR1 is SGHDN and CDR2 is FVKESK in the germline V gene. The CDR3 sequence: CASSALRVSGNTIYF. In nucleotides, the CDR3 is TGTGCCAGCAGCGCTCTCCGAGTCTCTGGAAACACCATATATTTT.

The chain joins TRBV11-2 to TRBJ2-1; 8 bases map to TRBD2. The CDR3 contains 17 residues. With V trimmed by 3 bases and J by 4 bases, 11 bases remained unmatched. Per the germline V gene, CDR1 is SGHAT and CDR2 is FQNNGV. CDR3 protein: CASSFRTSPGLYNEQFF. The DNA for the CDR3 is TGTGCCAGCAGCTTCCGGACTAGCCCGGGCTTATACAATGAGCAGTTCTTC.

This clone was observed a few times. The chain's CDR3 is CASSQAQGAAGDTIYF. Here the CDR3 DNA reads TGTGCCAGCAGCCAGGCACAAGGGGCCGCGGGTGACACCATATATTTT. The chain links TRBV4-2 to TRBJ1-3, with D maybe TRBD1 (5 bases). This CDR3 has 16 residues. V lost 3 bases and J lost 8, with 20 bases in between. Germline CDR1 LGHNA, CDR2 YNFKEQ.

This rearrangement joins TRBV11-2 to TRBJ2-7; D remains unclear. Germline V CDR1 and CDR2: SGHAT, FQNNGV. V shed 1 base and J shed 3 bases, with 7 bases lying between them. This CDR3 region has 13 residues. CDR3 in DNA: TGTGCCAGCAGCTTAGTACCCAACTACGAGCAGTACTTC. Protein: CASSLVPNYEQYF. The variable domain in full, completed from reference TRBV11-2 and TRBJ2-7, reads EAGVAQSPRYKIIEKRQSVAFWCNPISGHATLYWYQQILGQGPKLLIQFQNNGVVDDSQLPKDRFSAERLKGVDSTLKIQPAKLEDSAVYLCASSLVPNYEQYFGPGTRLTVT.

J is TRBJ1-2 and V is TRBV10-3; no clear D gene. The ends were cut back, 7 bases at V and 7 bases at J, with 16 bases in the middle. Germline-derived CDR1 and CDR2 are ENHRY and SYGVKD. This CDR3 is 13 amino acids long. CDR3 loop: CAITDGGGAGYTF. The CDR3 bases are TGTGCCATCACTGACGGAGGAGGTGCTGGCTACACCTTC.

CDR3 sequence reads: CASSRTDEAFF. The CDR3 nucleotides read TGTGCCAGCTCTCGGACAGATGAAGCTTTCTTT. The genes are TRBV18 and TRBJ1-1, with D perhaps matching TRBD1 (6 bases). Germline values: CDR1 KGHSH, CDR2 LQKENI. Trimming removed 6 bases at V and 7 bases at J, with 9 bases between. This CDR3 has 11 amino acids.

The chain carries TRBV6-5 and TRBJ2-4; unclear D gene. Trimming shortened V by 6 bases and J by 1 base, and 13 bases separated the two germline ends. Germline loops: CDR1 MNHEY, CDR2 SVGAGI. The CDR3 spans 15 residues. The CDR3 loop is CASSPDEAAKNIQYF. Written as DNA, the CDR3 is TGTGCCAGCAGCCCGGATGAGGCGGCCAAAAACATTCAGTACTTC.

This rearrangement joins TRBV5-1 to TRBJ1-6; D remains ambiguous. The germline V and J ends were trimmed by 0 bases and 0 bases, with 13 bases remaining between them. Germline V lookup: CDR1 SGHRS, CDR2 YFSETQ. The CDR3 totals 18 residues. The CDR3 loop is CASSLDTPLSSYNSPLHF. Written as DNA, the CDR3 is TGCGCCAGCAGCTTGGACACTCCCTTAAGCTCCTATAATTCACCCCTCCACTTT.

The CDR3 sequence is CASSSPGLAVQETQYF. The CDR3 coding sequence is TGTGCCAGCAGCTCTCCGGGACTAGCGGTCCAAGAGACCCAGTACTTC. The chain recombines TRBV7-9 with TRBJ2-5, with 11 bases that match TRBD2. Germline trimming cut 4 bases from V and 1 base from J; bases unmatched to any gene: 5. There are 16 residues in the CDR3. Germline CDR1 reads SEHNR; CDR2 reads FQNEAQ (reference sequence).

The J gene is TRBJ1-5, the V gene TRBV9, with 7 nucleotides matching TRBD1. V lost 6 bases to trimming and J lost 3 bases; unmatched junction nucleotides: 12. Germline V gene lookup returns CDR1 SGDLS and CDR2 YYNGEE. The CDR3 has 16 residues. The CDR3 loop is CASKGGRGGNNQPQHF. DNA for the CDR3: TGTGCCAGCAAGGGAGGCAGGGGGGGAAACAATCAGCCCCAGCATTTT.

The CDR3 nucleotides read TGTGCCAGCAGCTTAGTTCCAGCGAACACCGGGGAGCTGTTTTTT. Protein: CASSLVPANTGELFF. This sequence joins TRBV7-9 and TRBJ2-2, with unresolved D. There are 15 residues in the CDR3. Germline V gene sequence: CDR1 SEHNR, CDR2 FQNEAQ (reference sequence). V shed 1 base and J shed 0 bases, with 6 bases lying between them.

The rearrangement uses TRBV7-9 and TRBJ2-3, with 9 bases aligning to TRBD1. The CDR3 length is 15 residues. The trim removed 1 base at V and 5 bases at J, leaving 4 bases unmatched. In germline, CDR1 is SEHNR, CDR2 FQNEAQ (reference sequence). CDR3 DNA sequence: TGTGCCAGCAGCTTAGGGGACAGGGCGGGAGATACGCAGTATTTT. As protein: CASSLGDRAGDTQYF.

V usage is TRBV7-8 and J usage is TRBJ2-7, with 8 bases lining up with TRBD2. V shed 4 bases and J 2 bases; nucleotides not matched to a gene: 4. This CDR3 contains 14 residues. From germline, CDR1 is SGHVS and CDR2 FQNEAQ. The DNA for the CDR3 is TGTGCCAGCAGCTCATCGGGACTAGCCTACGAGCAGTACTTC. Translated: CASSSSGLAYEQYF.